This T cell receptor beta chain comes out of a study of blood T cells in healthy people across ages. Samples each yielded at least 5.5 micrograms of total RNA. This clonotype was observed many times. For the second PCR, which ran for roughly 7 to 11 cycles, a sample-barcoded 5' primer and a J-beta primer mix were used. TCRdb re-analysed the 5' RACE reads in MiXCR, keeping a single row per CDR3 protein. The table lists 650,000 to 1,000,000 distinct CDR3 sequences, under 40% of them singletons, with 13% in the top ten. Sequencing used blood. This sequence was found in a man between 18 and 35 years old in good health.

CDR3 coding DNA: TGTGCCAGCAGCCCGACAGGCGGCGACTATGGCTACACCTTC. Its translation is CASSPTGGDYGYTF. This rearrangement joins TRBV9 to TRBJ1-2; D perhaps matches TRBD1 (6 bases). Trimming left V 4 bases short and J 3 bases short, with 13 bases between. This CDR3 region has 14 residues. Germline CDR1 reads SGDLS; CDR2 reads YYNGEE.